This T cell receptor (beta chain) was found in a study of OX40 agonist ivuxolimab in advanced cancers. Findings and caveats of the study: The authors did not determine the antigen specificity of the expanded peripheral T cells. Certain nonresponding patients likewise had low normalized T-cell clonal expansion.

Data came from immunoSEQ multiplex PCR; TCRdb stores just in-frame clones and leaves some out. The data contain under 75,000 clones, about 89% of them singletons. The ends were cut back, 2 bases at V and 1 base at J, with 10 bases in the middle. The length of the CDR3 is 15 residues. Germline CDR1 reads MNHNS; CDR2 reads SASEGT. Worth noting for this clone: Its antigen remains unknown.

Here the sequenced sample was CD4+ or CD8+ T cells sorted from blood, taken in a trial of the OX40 agonist ivuxolimab. The chain recombines TRBV6-1 with TRBJ2-3, with no clear D. The sequence derives from an adult with an advanced solid tumor such as melanoma, head and neck, liver or kidney cancer. The chain's CDR3 is CASSEFGVRTDTQYF. CDR3 coding DNA: TGTGCCAGCAGTGAATTCGGAGTTCGCACAGATACGCAGTATTTT.